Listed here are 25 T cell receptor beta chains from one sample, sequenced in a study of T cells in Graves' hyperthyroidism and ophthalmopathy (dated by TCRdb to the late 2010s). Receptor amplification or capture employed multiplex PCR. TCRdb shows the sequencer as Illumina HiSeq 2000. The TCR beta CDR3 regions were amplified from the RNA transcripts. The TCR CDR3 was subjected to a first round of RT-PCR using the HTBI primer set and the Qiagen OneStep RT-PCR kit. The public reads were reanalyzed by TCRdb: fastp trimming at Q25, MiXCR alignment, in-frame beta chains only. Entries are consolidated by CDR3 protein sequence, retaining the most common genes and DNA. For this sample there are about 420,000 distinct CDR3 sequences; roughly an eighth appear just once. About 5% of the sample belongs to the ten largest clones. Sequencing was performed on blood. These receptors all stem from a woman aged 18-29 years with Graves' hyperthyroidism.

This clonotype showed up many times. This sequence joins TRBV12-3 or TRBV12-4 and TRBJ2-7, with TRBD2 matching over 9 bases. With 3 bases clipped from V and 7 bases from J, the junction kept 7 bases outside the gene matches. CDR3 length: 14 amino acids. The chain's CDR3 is CASSLAGGPREQYF. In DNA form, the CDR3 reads TGTGCCAGCAGTTTGGCGGGAGGGCCAAGGGAGCAGTACTTC.

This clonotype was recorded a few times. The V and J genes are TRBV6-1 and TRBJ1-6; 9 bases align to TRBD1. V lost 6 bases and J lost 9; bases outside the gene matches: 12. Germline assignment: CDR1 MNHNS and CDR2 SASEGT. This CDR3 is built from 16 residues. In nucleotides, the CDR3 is TGTGCCAGCAGCCACGGGACAGGGAGAGGGCCTTCACCCCTCCACTTT. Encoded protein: CASSHGTGRGPSPLHF.

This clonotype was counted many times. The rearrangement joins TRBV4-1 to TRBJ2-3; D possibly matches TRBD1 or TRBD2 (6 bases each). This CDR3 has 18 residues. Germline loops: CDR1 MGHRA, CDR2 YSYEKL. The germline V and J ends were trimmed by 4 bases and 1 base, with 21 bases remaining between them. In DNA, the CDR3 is TGCGCCAGCAGCCCGATAGGGGGGAGAGGTGTAGGCACAGATACGCAGTATTTT. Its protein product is CASSPIGGRGVGTDTQYF.

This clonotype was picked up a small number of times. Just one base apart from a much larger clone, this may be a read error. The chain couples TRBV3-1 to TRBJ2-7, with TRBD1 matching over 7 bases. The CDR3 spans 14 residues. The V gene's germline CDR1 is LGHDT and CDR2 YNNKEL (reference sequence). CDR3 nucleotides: TGTGCCAGCAGCCTACAGGGGTTGACCTACGAGCAGCACTTC. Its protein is CASSLQGLTYEQHF.

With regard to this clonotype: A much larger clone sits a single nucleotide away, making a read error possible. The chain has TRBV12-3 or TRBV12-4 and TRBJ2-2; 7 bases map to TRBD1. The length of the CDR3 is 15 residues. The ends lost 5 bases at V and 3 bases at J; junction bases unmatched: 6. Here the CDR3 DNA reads TGTGCCAGCAGTAGACAGGGACGGGACACCGGGGAGCTGTTTTTT. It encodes CASSRQGRDTGELFF.

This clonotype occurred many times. The CDR3 nucleotides read TGTGCCAGCAGCTCGGGGACTCGTCGGTACGAGCAGTACTTC. As protein: CASSSGTRRYEQYF. The genes are TRBV7-2 and TRBJ2-7; a weak D match, TRBD2 (6 bases). Trimming cost V 4 bases and J 4 bases, with 14 bases left between them. From germline, CDR1 is SGHTA and CDR2 FQGNSA. This CDR3 is 14 amino acids long.

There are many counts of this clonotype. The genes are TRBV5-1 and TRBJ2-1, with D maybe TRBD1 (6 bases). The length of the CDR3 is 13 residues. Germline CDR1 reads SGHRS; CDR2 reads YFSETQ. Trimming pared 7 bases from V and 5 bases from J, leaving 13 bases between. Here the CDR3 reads CASSSGAHNEQFF. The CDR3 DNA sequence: TGCGCCAGCTCTTCAGGGGCCCACAATGAGCAGTTCTTC.

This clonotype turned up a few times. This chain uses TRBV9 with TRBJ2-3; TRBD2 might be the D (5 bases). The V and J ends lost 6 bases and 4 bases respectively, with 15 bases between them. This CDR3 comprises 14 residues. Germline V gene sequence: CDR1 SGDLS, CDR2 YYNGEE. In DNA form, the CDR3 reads TGTGCCAGCACGGGATATCAAAGGGCAGATACGCAGTATTTT. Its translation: CASTGYQRADTQYF. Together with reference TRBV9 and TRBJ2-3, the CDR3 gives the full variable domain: DSGVTQTPKHLITATGQRVTLRCSPRSGDLSVYWYQQSLDQGLQFLIQYYNGEERAKGNILERFSAQQFPDLHSELNLSSLELGDSALYFCASTGYQRADTQYFGPGTRLTVL.

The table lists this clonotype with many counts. CDR3: CSARAATNEQYF. The CDR3 DNA follows: TGCAGTGCTAGAGCCGCAACTAACGAGCAGTACTTC. The gene calls are TRBV20-1 and TRBJ2-7; no firm D call. Germline assignment: CDR1 DFQATT and CDR2 SNEGSKA (reference sequence). This CDR3 is built from 12 residues. The V gene lost 1 base and the J gene lost 5 bases, with 9 bases spanning the gap.

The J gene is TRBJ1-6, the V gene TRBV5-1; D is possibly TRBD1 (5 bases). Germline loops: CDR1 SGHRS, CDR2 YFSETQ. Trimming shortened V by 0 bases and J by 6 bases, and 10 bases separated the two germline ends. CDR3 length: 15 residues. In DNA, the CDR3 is TGCGCCAGCAGCTTGGAGCAGGGTGGTAATTCACCCCTCCACTTT. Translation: CASSLEQGGNSPLHF.

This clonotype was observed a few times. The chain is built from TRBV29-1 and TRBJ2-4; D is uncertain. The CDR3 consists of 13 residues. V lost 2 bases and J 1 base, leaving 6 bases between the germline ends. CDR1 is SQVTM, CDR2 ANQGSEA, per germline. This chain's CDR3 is CSVEIGAKNIQYF. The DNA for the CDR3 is TGCAGCGTTGAAATTGGGGCCAAAAACATTCAGTACTTC.

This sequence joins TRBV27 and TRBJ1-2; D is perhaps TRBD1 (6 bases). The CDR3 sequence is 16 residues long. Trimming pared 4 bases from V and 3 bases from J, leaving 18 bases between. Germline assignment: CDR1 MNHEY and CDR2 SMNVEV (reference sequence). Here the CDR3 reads CASSSHRDINDYGYTF. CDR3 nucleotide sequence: TGTGCCAGCAGTTCCCACCGGGACATAAATGACTATGGCTACACCTTC.

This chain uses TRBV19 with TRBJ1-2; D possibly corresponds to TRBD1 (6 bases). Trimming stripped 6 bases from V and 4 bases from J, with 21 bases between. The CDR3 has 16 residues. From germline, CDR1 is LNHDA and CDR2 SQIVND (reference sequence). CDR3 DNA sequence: TGTGCCAGTAGGTTTATACGGGCCCAGGGGCCCTATGGCTACACCTTC. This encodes CASRFIRAQGPYGYTF.

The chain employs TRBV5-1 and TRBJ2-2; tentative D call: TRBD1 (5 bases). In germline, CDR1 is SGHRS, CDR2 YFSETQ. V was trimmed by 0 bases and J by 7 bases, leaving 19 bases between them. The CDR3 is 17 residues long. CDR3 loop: CASSLVQGFPPRGELFF. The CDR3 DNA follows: TGCGCCAGCAGCTTGGTTCAGGGCTTCCCGCCACGCGGGGAGCTGTTTTTT.

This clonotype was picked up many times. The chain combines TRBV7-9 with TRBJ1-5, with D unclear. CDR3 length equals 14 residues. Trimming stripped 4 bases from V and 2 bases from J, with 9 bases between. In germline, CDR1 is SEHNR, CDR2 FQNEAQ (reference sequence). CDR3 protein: CASSWTGRNQPQHF. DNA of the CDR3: TGTGCCAGCAGCTGGACGGGTCGCAATCAGCCCCAGCATTTT.

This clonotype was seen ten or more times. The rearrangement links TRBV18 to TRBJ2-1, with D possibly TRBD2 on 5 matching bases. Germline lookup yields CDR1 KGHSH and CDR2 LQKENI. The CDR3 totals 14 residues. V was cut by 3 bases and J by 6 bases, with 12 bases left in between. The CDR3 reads CASSPSLETNEQFF. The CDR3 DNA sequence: TGTGCCAGCTCACCCTCACTAGAAACCAATGAGCAGTTCTTC.

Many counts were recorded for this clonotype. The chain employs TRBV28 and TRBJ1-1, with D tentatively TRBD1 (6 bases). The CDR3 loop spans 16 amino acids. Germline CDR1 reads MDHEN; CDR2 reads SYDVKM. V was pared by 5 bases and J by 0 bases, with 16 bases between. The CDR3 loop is CASSRWTAGMNTEAFF. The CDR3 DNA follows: TGTGCCAGCAGTCGGTGGACAGCGGGGATGAACACTGAAGCTTTCTTT.

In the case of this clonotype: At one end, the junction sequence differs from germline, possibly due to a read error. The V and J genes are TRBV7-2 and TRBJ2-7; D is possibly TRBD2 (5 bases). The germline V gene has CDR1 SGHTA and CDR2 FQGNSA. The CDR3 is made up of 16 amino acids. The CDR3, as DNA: TGTGCCAGCAGCTTAGCGGCTCTAGCAGGAACCTACGAGCAGTGCTTC. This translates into CASSLAALAGTYEQCF.

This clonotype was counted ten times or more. CDR3 in amino acids: CSATPDNEQFF. The DNA for the CDR3 is TGCAGTGCGACCCCCGACAATGAGCAGTTCTTC. The chain links TRBV20-1 to TRBJ2-1; D remains unclear. This CDR3 is built from 11 residues. The germline V and J ends were trimmed by 6 bases and 5 bases, with 8 bases remaining between them. The germline CDR1 and CDR2 sequences are DFQATT and SNEGSKA (reference sequence).

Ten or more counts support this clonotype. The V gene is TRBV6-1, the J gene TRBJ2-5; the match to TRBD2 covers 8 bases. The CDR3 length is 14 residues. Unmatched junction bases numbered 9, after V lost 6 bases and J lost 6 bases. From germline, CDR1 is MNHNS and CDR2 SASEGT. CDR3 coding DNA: TGTGCCAGCAGGGGGACTAGAGGGCAACAGACCCAGTACTTC. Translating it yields CASRGTRGQQTQYF.

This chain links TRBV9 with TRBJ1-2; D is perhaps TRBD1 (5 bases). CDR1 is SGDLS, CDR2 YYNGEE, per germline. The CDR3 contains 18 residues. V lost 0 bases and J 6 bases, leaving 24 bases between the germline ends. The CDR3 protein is CASSVGSGATIFPDGYTF. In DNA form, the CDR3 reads TGTGCCAGCAGCGTAGGGAGTGGGGCCACTATTTTTCCGGATGGCTACACCTTC.

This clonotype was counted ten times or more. In DNA, the CDR3 is TGCAGCGTGAGACAGACAGCCTACGAGCAGTACTTC. This sequence encodes CSVRQTAYEQYF. The gene calls are TRBV29-1 and TRBJ2-7; perhaps TRBD1 as D (5 bases). V lost 6 bases and J 2 bases, leaving 11 bases between the germline ends. Per the germline V gene, CDR1 is SQVTM and CDR2 is ANQGSEA. The CDR3 runs 12 residues.

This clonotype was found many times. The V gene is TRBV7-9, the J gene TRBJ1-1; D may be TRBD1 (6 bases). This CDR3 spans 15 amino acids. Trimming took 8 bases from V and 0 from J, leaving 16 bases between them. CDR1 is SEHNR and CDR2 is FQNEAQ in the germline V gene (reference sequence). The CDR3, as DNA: TGTGCCAGCGGGAGGGGGACTGACATGAACACTGAAGCTTTCTTT. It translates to CASGRGTDMNTEAFF. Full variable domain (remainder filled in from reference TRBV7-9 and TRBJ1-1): DTGVSQNPRHKITKRGQNVTFRCDPISEHNRLYWYRQTLGQGPEFLTYFQNEAQLEKSRLLSDRFSAERPKGSFSTLEIQRTEQGDSAMYLCASGRGTDMNTEAFFGQGTRLTVV.

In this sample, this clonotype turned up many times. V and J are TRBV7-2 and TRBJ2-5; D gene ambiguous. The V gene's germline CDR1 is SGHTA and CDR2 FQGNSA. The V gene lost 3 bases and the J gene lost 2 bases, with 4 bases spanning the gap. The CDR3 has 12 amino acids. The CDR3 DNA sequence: TGTGCCAGCAGCTTTCAGCAAGAGACCCAGTACTTC. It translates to CASSFQQETQYF.

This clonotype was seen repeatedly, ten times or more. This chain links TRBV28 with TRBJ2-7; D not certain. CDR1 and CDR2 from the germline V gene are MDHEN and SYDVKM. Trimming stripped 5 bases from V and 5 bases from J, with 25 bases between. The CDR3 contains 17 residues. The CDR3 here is CASSTDLQSRVRDEQYF. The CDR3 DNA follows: TGTGCCAGCAGTACCGATCTTCAGTCGCGCGTAAGGGACGAGCAGTACTTC.